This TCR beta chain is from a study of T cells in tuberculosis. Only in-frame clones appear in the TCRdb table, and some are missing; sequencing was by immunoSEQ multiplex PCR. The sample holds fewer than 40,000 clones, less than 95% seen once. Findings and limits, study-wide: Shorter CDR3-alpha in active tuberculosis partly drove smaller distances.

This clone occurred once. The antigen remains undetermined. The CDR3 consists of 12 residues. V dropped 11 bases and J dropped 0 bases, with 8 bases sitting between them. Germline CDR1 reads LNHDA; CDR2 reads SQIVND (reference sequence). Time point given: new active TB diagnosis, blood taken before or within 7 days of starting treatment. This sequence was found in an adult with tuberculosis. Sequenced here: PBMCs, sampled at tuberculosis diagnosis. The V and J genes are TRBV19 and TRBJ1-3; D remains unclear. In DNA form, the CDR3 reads TGTGCCTCCCGGAGCTCTGGAAACACCATATATTTT. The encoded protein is CASRSSGNTIYF.